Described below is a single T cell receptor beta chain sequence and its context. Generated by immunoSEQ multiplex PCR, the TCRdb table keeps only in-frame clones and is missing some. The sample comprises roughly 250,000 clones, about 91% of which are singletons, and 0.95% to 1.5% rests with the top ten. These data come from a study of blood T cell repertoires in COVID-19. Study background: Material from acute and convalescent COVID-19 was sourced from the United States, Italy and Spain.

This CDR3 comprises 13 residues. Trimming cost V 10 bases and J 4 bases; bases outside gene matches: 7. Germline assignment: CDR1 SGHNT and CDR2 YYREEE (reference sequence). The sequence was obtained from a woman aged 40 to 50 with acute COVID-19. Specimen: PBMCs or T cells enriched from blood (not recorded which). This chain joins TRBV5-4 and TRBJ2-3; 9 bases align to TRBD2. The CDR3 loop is CAGGRAGSDTQYF. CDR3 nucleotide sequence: TGTGCCGGCGGGAGGGCCGGGTCAGATACGCAGTATTTT.